Following are 4 T cell receptor beta chains from one sample sequenced in a study of cytomegalovirus exposure and HLA in healthy donors. PCR used 60 Vbeta primers and 13 Jbeta primers. Produced via immunoSEQ multiplex PCR; TCRdb's table is partial and in-frame only. The sample includes roughly 250,000 clones, approximately 84% of them seen just once. Material for sequencing was PBMCs. The receptors shown here come from a woman between 35 and 50 years old in good health and CMV-seropositive.

This rearrangement joins TRBV4-3 to TRBJ2-1; 10 bases line up with TRBD2. Per the germline V gene, CDR1 is LGHNA and CDR2 is YSLEER. The CDR3 extends over 17 amino acids. V lost 1 base and J lost 0; bases outside the gene matches: 3. The CDR3 loop is CASSQGRLAGSYNEQFF. For the CDR3, the DNA is TGCGCCAGCAGCCAAGGCAGACTAGCGGGCTCCTACAATGAGCAGTTCTTC.

V and J are TRBV7-9 and TRBJ1-1; 7 nucleotides align to TRBD1. The ends lost 7 bases at V and 1 base at J; junction bases unmatched: 6. The germline gives CDR1 SEHNR, CDR2 FQNEAQ (reference sequence). This CDR3 contains 14 residues. This chain's CDR3 is CASTLTGSNTEAFF. The CDR3 region has the DNA TGTGCCAGCACCCTGACAGGGTCGAACACTGAAGCTTTCTTT.

The V and J genes are TRBV7-9 and TRBJ1-1; TRBD1 agrees at 9 bases. V was pared by 5 bases and J by 5 bases, with 9 bases of the junction left unmatched. CDR3 length: 15 residues. Germline V lookup: CDR1 SEHNR, CDR2 FQNEAQ (reference sequence). CDR3 in amino acids: CASSNKQGARTEAFF. The CDR3 bases are TGTGCCAGCAGCAACAAACAGGGGGCTCGGACTGAAGCTTTCTTT.

V is TRBV5-1 and J is TRBJ1-4, with TRBD1 identical over 7 bases. Trimming cost V 4 bases and J 0 bases; bases outside gene matches: 6. Germline CDR1 reads SGHRS; CDR2 reads YFSETQ. The CDR3 is 16 residues long. The CDR3 sequence: CASSNGQAPTNEKLFF. The CDR3, as DNA: TGCGCCAGCAGCAACGGACAGGCTCCAACTAATGAAAAACTGTTTTTT.